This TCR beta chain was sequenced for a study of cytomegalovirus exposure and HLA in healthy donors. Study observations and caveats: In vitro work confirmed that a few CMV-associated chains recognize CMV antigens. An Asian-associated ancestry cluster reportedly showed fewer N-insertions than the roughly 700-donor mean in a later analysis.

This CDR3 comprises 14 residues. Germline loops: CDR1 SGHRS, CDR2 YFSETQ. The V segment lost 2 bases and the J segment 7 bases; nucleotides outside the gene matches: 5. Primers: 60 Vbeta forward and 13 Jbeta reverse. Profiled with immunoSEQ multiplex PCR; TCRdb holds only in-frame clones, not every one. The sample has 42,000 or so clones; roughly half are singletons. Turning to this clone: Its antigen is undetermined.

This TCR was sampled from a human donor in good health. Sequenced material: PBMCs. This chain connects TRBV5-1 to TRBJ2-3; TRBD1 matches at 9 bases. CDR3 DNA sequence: TGCGCCAGCAGCTTAGGGACAGGGTTAAATACGCAGTATTTT. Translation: CASSLGTGLNTQYF. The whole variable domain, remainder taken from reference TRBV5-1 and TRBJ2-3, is KAGVTQTPRYLIKTRGQQVTLSCSPISGHRSVSWYQQTPGQGLQFLFEYFSETQRNKGNFPGRFSGRQFSNSRSEMNVSTLELGDSALYLCASSLGTGLNTQYFGPGTRLTVL.